The TCR beta chain under discussion was sequenced for a study of blood T cell repertoires in COVID-19. At the level of the study: T cells, B-cell-depleted T cells, or PBMCs supplied cDNA or gDNA.

This CDR3 region has 16 residues. Per the germline V gene, CDR1 is ENHRY and CDR2 is SYGVKD. With V trimmed by 6 bases and J by 4 bases, 11 bases remained unmatched. Methods used by the authors: By means of reference gene primer amplification, nucleated cell counts were estimated. Sequencing was performed with immunoSEQ multiplex PCR; in TCRdb, only in-frame clones are kept and a portion is missing. V, J and clone size were drawn from that table, and D and trimming were deduced from the DNA. The profile shows approximately 110,000 clones, 70% to 90% of them singletons. This sequence was found in a human donor in a cohort sampled during active COVID-19. This sequence joins TRBV10-3 and TRBJ1-5; 8 bases line up with TRBD1. Material: peripheral blood. Here the CDR3 DNA reads TGTGCCATCAGCCGAGGGACAGGAGGGCAGAATCAGCCCCAGCATTTT. Translation: CAISRGTGGQNQPQHF.